A single TCR beta chain is shown here with its context. Antigen: not known. This sample stems from a study of OX40 agonist ivuxolimab in advanced cancers. Overall study context: Intravenous ivuxolimab at 0.01 to 10 mg/kg was given to patients every 2 weeks. Partial response was recorded in three patients: one hepatocellular carcinoma and two cutaneous melanoma cases.

The V gene end was trimmed by 0 bases and the J gene end by 2 bases; junction bases not matched to a gene: 14. There are 19 residues in the CDR3. TCRdb's table, derived via immunoSEQ multiplex PCR, lists solely in-frame clones and lacks some. Here the sample spans around 82,000 clones, 85% to 90% being singletons. Study findings and constraints: Among T cells, CD8+ cells averaged more expanded clones than CD4+ cells.

Patients were ruled out by autoimmune disease history or systemic immunosuppression. The receptor was isolated from an adult with an advanced solid tumor such as melanoma, head and neck, liver or kidney cancer. The gene calls are TRBV6-7 and TRBJ2-7, with TRBD1 matching over 9 bases. TRBV6-7 is reported as an ORF; its role is uncertain. Here the sequenced sample was CD4+ or CD8+ T cells sorted from blood, taken in a trial of the OX40 agonist ivuxolimab. Written as DNA, the CDR3 is TGTGCCAGCAGTTACTCGACAGGGGGTGGGATAAGCCCCCCCTACGAGCAGTACTTC. Translating gives CASSYSTGGGISPPYEQYF.